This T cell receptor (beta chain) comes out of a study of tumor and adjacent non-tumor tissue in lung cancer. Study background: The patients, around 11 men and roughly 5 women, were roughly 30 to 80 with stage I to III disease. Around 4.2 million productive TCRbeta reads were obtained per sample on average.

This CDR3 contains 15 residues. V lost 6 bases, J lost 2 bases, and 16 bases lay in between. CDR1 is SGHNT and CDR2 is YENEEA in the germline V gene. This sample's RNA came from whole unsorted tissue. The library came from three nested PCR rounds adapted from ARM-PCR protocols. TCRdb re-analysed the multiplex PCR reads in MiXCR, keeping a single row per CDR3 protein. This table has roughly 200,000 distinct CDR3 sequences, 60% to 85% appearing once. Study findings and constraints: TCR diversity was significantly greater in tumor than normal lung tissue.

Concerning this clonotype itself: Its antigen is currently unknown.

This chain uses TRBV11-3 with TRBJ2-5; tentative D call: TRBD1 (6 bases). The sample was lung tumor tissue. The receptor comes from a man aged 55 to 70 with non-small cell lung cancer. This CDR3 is CASRSGTGIQETQYF. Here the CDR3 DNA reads TGTGCCAGCAGAAGCGGTACAGGGATACAAGAGACCCAGTACTTC.